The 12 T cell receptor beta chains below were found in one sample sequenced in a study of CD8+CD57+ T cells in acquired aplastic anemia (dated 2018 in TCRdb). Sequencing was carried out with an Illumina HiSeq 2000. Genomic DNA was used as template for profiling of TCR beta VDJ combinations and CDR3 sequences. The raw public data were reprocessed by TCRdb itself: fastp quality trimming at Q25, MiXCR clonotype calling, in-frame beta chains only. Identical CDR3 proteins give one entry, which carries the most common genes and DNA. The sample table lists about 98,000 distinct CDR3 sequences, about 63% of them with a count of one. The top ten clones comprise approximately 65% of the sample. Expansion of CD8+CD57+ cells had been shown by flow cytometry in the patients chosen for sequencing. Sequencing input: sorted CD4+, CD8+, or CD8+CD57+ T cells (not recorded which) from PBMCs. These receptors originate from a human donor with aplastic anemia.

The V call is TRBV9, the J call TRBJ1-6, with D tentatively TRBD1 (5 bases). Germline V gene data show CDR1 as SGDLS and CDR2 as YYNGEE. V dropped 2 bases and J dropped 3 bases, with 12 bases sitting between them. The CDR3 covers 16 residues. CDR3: CASSVGGTNYNSPLHF. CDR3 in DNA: TGTGCCAGCAGCGTGGGAGGGACGAACTATAATTCACCCCTCCACTTT.

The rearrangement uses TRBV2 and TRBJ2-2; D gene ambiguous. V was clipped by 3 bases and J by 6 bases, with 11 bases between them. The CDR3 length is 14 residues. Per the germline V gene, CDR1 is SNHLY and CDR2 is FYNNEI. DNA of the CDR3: TGTGCCAGCAGTGAGTTTCTTACGGCCGGGGAGCTGTTTTTT. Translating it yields CASSEFLTAGELFF.

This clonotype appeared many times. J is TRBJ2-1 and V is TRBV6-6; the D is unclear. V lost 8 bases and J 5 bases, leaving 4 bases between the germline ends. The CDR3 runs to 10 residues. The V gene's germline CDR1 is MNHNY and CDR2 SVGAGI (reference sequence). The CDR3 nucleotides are TGTGCCAGCGGCAACAATGAGCAGTTCTTC. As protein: CASGNNEQFF.

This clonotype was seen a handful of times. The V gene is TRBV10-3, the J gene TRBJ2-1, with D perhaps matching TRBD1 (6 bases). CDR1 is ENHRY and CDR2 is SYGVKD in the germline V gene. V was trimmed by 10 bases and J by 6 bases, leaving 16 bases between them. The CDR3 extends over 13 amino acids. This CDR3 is CASGAADSNEQFF. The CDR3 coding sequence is TGTGCCAGCGGCGCCGCGGACAGCAATGAGCAGTTCTTC.

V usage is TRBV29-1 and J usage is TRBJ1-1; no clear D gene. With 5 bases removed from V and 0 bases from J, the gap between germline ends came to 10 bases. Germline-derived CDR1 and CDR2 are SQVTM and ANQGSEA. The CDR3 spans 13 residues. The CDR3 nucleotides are TGCAGCGTTCGTCAAGGTTTGAACACTGAAGCTTTCTTT. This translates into CSVRQGLNTEAFF. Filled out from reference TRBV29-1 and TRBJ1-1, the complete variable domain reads SAVISQKPSRDICQRGTSLTIQCQVDSQVTMMFWYRQQPGQSLTLIATANQGSEATYESGFVIDKFPISRPNLTFSTLTVSNMSPEDSSIYLCSVRQGLNTEAFFGQGTRLTVV.

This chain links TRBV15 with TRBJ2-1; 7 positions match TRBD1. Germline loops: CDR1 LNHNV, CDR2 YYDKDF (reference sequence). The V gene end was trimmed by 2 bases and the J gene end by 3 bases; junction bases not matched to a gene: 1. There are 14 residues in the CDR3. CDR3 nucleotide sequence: TGTGCCACCAGCAGAAGACAGGGCTACAATGAGCAGTTCTTC. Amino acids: CATSRRQGYNEQFF.

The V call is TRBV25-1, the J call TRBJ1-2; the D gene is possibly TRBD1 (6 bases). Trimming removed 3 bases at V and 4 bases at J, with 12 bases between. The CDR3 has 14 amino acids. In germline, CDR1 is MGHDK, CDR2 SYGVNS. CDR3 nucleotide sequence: TGTGCCAGCAGTGACTACATGGGGGCCTATGGCTACACCTTC. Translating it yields CASSDYMGAYGYTF.

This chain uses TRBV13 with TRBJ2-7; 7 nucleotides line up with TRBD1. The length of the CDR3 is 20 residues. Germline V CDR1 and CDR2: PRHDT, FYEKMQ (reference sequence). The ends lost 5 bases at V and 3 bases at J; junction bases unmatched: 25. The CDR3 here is CASSPSREAGTASPNYEQYF. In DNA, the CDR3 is TGTGCCAGCAGCCCTTCGAGGGAAGCCGGGACAGCCAGCCCGAACTACGAGCAGTACTTC. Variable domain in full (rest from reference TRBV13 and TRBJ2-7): AAGVIQSPRHLIKEKRETATLKCYPIPRHDTVYWYQQGPGQDPQFLISFYEKMQSDKGSIPDRFSAQQFSDYHSELNMSSLELGDSALYFCASSPSREAGTASPNYEQYFGPGTRLTVT.

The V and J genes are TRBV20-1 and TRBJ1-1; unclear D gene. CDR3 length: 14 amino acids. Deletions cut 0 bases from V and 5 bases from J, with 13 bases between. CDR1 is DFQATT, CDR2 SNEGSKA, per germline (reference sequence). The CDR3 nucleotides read TGCAGTGCTAGAGATCACCCCGCGGGGACTGAAGCTTTCTTT. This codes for CSARDHPAGTEAFF.

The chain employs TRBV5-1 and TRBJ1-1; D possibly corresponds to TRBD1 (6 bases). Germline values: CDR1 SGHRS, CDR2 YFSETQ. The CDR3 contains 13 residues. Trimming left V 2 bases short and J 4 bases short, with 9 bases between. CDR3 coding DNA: TGCGCCAGCAGCTTCACAGGGATCACTGAAGCTTTCTTT. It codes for CASSFTGITEAFF.

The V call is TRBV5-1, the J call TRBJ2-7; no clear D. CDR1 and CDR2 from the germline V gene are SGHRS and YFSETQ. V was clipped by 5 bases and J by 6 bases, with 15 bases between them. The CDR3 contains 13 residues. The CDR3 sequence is CASSPLLVGEQYF. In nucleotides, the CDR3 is TGCGCCAGCAGTCCCTTGTTAGTGGGCGAGCAGTACTTC.

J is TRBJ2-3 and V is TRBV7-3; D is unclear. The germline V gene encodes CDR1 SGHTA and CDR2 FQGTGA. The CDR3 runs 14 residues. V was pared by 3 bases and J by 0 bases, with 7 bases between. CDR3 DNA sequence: TGTGCCAGCAGCTTCGTAGCTAGCACAGATACGCAGTATTTT. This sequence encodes CASSFVASTDTQYF.